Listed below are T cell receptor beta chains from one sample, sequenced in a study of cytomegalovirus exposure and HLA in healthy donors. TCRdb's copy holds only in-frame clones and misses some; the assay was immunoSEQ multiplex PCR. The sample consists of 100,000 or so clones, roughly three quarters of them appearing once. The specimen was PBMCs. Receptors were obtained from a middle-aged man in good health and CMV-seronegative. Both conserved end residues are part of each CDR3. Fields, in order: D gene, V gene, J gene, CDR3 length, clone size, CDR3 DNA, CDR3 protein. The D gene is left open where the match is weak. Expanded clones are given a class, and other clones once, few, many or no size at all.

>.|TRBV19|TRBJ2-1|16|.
TGTGCCTCCAGGGGGGTCGGCGGGACAAATGACAATGAGCAGTTCTTC
CASRGVGGTNDNEQFF
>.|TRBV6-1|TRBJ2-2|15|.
TGTGCCAGCGCCGGCGGTATACTTGGCTTTGGGGAGCTGTTTTTT
CASAGGILGFGELFF
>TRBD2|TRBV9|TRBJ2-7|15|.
TGTGCCAGCAGCGGCACTAGCGGGGGTTCCTACGAGCAGTACTTC
CASSGTSGGSYEQYF
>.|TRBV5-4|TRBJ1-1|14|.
TGTGCCAGCACCGAACGGGGCGGGAAGGCTGAAGCTTTCTTT
CASTERGGKAEAFF
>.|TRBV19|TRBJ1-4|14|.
TGTGCCAGTGCCCCGGACAGATTTAATGAAAAACTGTTTTTT
CASAPDRFNEKLFF
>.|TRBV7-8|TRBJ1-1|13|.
TGTGCCAGCAGCTTAGAAGGAGGGACTGAAGCTTTCTTT
CASSLEGGTEAFF
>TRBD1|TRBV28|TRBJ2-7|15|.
TGTGCCAGCAGTTTAACAGGGGTTGTCGACCGGGAGCAGTACTTC
CASSLTGVVDREQYF
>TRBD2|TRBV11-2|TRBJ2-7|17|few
TGTGCCAGCAGCGGACTAGCGGGGGCCTCACCTTCCTACGAGCAGTACTTC
CASSGLAGASPSYEQYF
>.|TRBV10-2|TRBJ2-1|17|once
TGCGCCAGCAGTTCTAGAATAGGGGAGGACTCCTACAATGAGCAGTTCTTC
CASSSRIGEDSYNEQFF
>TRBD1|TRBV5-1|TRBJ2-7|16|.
TGCGCCAGCAGCTTGGAGCCGCTCGGGACAGGGCGCGAGCAGTACTTC
CASSLEPLGTGREQYF
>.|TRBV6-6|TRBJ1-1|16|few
TGTGCCAGCAGTTACTCCCAGGGGAATAAGTGGACTGAAGCTTTCTTT
CASSYSQGNKWTEAFF
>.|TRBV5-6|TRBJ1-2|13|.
TGTGCCAGCAGCCAGGCGGGAGAGTATGGCTACACCTTC
CASSQAGEYGYTF
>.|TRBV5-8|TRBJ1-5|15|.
TGTGCCAGCAGCTTGGGACAGGTTAGCAATCAGCCCCAGCATTTT
CASSLGQVSNQPQHF
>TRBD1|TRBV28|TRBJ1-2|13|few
TGTGCCAGCGGACCGGGACAGGAGTATGGCTACACCTTC
CASGPGQEYGYTF
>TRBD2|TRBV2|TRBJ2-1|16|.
TGTGCCAGCAGCCCTAAGCGGGAGCGCTCCTACAATGAGCAGTTCTTC
CASSPKRERSYNEQFF
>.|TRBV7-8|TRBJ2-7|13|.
TGTGCCAGCAGCCGAGAGACAGGTTACGAGCAGTACTTC
CASSRETGYEQYF
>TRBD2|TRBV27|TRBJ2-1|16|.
TGTGCCAGCAGTTCCATAACTAGCGGGAGGATATATGAGCAGTTCTTC
CASSSITSGRIYEQFF
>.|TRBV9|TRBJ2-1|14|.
TGTGCCAGCAGCGTAGCCTGGCATTACAATGAGCAGTTCTTC
CASSVAWHYNEQFF
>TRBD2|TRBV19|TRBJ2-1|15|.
TGTGCCAGTAGTCGACCGGGACTAGCGGACAATGAGCAGTTCTTC
CASSRPGLADNEQFF
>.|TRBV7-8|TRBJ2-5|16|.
TGTGCCAGCAGCTCCCCGAATAGCGGAACCCAAGAGACCCAGTACTTC
CASSSPNSGTQETQYF
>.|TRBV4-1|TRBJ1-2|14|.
TGCGCCAGCAGCCCTAACCCCCTTAACTATGGCTACACCTTC
CASSPNPLNYGYTF
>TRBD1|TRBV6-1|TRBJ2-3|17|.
TGTGCCAGCAGTGAAACCCTCGAGGGACAGGGGTCAGATACGCAGTATTTT
CASSETLEGQGSDTQYF
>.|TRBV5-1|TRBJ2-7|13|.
TGCGCCAGCAGCTTACGGGAGTCCTACGAGCAGTACTTC
CASSLRESYEQYF
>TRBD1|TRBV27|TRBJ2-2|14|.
TGTGCCAGCAGTTTAGAGGGGGCGGTTGGGGAGCTGTTTTTT
CASSLEGAVGELFF
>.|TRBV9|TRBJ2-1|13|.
TGTGCCAGCAGCGGAGCGGACCTCAATGAGCAGTTCTTC
CASSGADLNEQFF
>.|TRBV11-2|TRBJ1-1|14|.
TGTGCCAGCAGACCGGGGACTTTGACGGCTGAAGCTTTCTTT
CASRPGTLTAEAFF
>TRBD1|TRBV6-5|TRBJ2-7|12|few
TGTGCCAGCAGCCGGACAGGGCTCGAGCAGTACTTC
CASSRTGLEQYF
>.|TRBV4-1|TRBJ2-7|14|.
TGCGCCAGCAGCCAAGATAAGCCCCCCTACGAGCAGTACTTC
CASSQDKPPYEQYF
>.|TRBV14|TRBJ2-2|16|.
TGTGCCAGCAGCCAAATTGCTAGCCGAAACACCGGGGAGCTGTTTTTT
CASSQIASRNTGELFF
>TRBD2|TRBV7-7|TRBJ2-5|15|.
TGTGCCAGCAGCACCGGACTAGCGCTTCAAGAGACCCAGTACTTC
CASSTGLALQETQYF
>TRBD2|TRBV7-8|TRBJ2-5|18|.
TGTGCCAGCAGCTTCTCTTTCCTAAAACTAGCGGGGGGAGAGACCCAGTACTTC
CASSFSFLKLAGGETQYF
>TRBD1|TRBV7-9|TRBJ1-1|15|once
TGTGCCAGCAGCTCGAGGGACAGAGCGAGTACTGAAGCTTTCTTT
CASSSRDRASTEAFF
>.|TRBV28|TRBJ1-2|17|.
TGTGCCAGCAGTTTATATTCGCGGGCAGAACGAACTGGTGGCTACACCTTC
CASSLYSRAERTGGYTF
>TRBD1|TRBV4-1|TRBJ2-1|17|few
TGCGCCAGCAGCCAAGGTAGGGGGCTCAGCTCCTACAATGAGCAGTTCTTC
CASSQGRGLSSYNEQFF
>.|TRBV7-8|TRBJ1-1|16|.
TGTGCCAGCAGCTCTAGGGGGGGGGCGCGGGGGACTGAAGCTTTCTTT
CASSSRGGARGTEAFF
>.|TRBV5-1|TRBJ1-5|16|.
TGCGCCAGCAGCCTCAATGACAAAAGCAGCAATCAGCCCCAGCATTTT
CASSLNDKSSNQPQHF
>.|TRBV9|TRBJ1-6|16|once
TGTGCCAGCAGCGCGCAGGGTGAGATCTATAATTCACCCCTCCACTTT
CASSAQGEIYNSPLHF
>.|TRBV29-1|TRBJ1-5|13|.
TGCAGCGTCGAGGTTGATAGCAATCAGCCCCAGCATTTT
CSVEVDSNQPQHF
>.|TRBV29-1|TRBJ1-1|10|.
TGCAGCGTCCAGAACACTGAAGCTTTCTTT
CSVQNTEAFF
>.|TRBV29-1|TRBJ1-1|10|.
TGCAGCGTTGTAGGACAGGAAGCTTTCTTT
CSVVGQEAFF
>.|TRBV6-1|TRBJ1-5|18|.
TGTGCCAGCAGTGAAGTTCCCGGCAGGGGTAATAGCAATCAGCCCCAGCATTTT
CASSEVPGRGNSNQPQHF